This T cell receptor beta chain was observed in a study of cytomegalovirus exposure and HLA in healthy donors. Study-wide points: The only immune exposure information that was available was CMV serostatus. Across donors, most TCRs were seen rarely, yet some public ones were widespread.

This PCR relied on a set of 60 Vbeta primers and 13 Jbeta primers. Method: immunoSEQ multiplex PCR; TCRdb's copy keeps in-frame clones and lacks some. The table has roughly 100,000 clones, roughly 80% seen once. In germline, CDR1 is SGHTA, CDR2 FQGNSA. With V trimmed by 4 bases and J by 4 bases, 10 bases remained unmatched. This CDR3 is built from 17 residues. As for this clone: The antigen remains unidentified.

The specimen sequenced was PBMCs. This receptor was taken from a woman in her thirties or forties in good health and CMV-seropositive. The genes are TRBV7-2 and TRBJ2-6; TRBD1 matches 7 bases. DNA of the CDR3: TGTGCCAGCAGCTCACCGGGACAGTCTGCGGGGGCCAACGTCCTGACTTTC. Residues: CASSSPGQSAGANVLTF.